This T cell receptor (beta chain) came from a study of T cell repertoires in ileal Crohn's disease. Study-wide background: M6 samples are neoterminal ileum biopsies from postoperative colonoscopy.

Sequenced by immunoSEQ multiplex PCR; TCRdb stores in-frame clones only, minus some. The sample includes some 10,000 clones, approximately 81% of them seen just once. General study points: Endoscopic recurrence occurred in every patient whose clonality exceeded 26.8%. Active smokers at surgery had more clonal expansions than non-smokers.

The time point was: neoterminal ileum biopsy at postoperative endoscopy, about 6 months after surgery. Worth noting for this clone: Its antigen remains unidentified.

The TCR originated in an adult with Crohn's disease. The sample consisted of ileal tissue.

For the CDR3, the DNA is TGTGCCAGTAGTCCGCGACAGGGGGGGGGCACTGAAGCTTTCTTT. Protein product: CASSPRQGGGTEAFF. The gene calls are TRBV19 and TRBJ1-1; 9 positions match TRBD1. V shed 5 bases and J 4 bases; nucleotides not matched to a gene: 8. The germline CDR1 and CDR2 sequences are LNHDA and SQIVND (reference sequence). CDR3 length equals 15 residues.